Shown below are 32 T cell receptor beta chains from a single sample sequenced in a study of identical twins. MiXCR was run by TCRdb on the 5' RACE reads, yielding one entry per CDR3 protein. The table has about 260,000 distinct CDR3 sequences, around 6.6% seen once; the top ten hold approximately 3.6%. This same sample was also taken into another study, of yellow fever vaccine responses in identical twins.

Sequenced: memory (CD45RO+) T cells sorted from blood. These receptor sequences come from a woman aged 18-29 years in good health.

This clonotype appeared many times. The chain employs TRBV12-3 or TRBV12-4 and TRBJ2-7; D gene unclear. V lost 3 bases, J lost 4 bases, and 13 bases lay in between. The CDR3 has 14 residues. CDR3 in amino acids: CASSLGKGSYEQYF. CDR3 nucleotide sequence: TGTGCCAGCAGTTTGGGAAAGGGCTCGTACGAGCAGTACTTC.

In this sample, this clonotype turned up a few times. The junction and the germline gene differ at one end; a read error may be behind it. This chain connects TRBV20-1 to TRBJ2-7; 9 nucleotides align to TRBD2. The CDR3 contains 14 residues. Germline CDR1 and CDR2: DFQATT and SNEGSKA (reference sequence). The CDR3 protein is CSARASGRLVEQYF. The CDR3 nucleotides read TGCAGTGCCAGAGCCAGCGGGAGGCTTGTCGAGCAGTACTTC.

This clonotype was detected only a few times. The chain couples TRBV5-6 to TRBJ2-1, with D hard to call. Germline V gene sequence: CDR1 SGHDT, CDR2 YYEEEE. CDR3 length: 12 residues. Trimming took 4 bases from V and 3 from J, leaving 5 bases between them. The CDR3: CASSGDYNEQFF. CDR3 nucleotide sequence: TGTGCCAGCAGCGGGGACTACAATGAGCAGTTCTTC.

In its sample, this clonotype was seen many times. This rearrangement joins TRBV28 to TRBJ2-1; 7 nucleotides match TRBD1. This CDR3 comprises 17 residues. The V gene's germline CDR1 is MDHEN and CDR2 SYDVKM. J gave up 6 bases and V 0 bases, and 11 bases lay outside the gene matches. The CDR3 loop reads CASSLWRLRQGRNEQFF. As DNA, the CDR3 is TGTGCCAGCAGTTTATGGAGGCTTCGACAGGGACGCAATGAGCAGTTCTTC.

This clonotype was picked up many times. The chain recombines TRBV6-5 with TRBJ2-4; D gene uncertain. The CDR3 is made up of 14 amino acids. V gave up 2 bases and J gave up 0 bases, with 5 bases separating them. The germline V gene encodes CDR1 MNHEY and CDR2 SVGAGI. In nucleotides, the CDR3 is TGTGCCAGCAGTTACGATTTAGCCAAAAACATTCAGTACTTC. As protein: CASSYDLAKNIQYF.

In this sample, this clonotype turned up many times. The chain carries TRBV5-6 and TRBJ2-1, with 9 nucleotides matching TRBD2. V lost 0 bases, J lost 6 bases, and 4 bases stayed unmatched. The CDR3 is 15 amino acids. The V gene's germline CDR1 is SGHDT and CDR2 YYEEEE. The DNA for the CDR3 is TGTGCCAGCAGCTTGGCGCTAGCGGGAAGCAATGAGCAGTTCTTC. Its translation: CASSLALAGSNEQFF.

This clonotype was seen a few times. This CDR3 is CASSPAFTSGRNIQYF. The CDR3 nucleotides read TGCGCCAGCAGTCCCGCTTTTACTAGCGGGAGAAACATTCAGTACTTC. This sequence joins TRBV10-2 and TRBJ2-4, with TRBD2 matching 11 bases. The germline V gene has CDR1 WSHSY and CDR2 SAAADI. The length of the CDR3 is 16 residues. The V gene end was trimmed by 5 bases and the J gene end by 6 bases; junction bases not matched to a gene: 9.

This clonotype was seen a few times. CDR3 sequence reads: CATSDTADRAPGANVLTF. CDR3 sequence (DNA): TGTGCCACCAGTGACACCGCGGACAGGGCTCCTGGGGCCAACGTCCTGACTTTC. This chain connects TRBV24-1 to TRBJ2-6; 8 bases match TRBD1. After removal of 4 bases from V and 2 bases from J, the junction contained 9 bases not matched to a gene. Germline V gene sequence: CDR1 KGHDR, CDR2 SFDVKD. This CDR3 is built from 18 residues.

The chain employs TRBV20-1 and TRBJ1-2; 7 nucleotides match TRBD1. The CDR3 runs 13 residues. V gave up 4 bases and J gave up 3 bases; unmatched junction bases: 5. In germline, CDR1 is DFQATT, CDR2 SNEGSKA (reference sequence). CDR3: CSAKPGTDYGYTF. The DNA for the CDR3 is TGCAGTGCTAAACCCGGGACAGACTATGGCTACACCTTC.

The DNA of the CDR3 is TGTGCCAGCAGCAAGGAGACCTCCTACGAGCAGTACGTC. It yields the protein CASSKETSYEQYV. The chain joins TRBV21-1 to TRBJ2-7. TRBV21-1 is flagged as a pseudogene. The CDR3 totals 13 residues.

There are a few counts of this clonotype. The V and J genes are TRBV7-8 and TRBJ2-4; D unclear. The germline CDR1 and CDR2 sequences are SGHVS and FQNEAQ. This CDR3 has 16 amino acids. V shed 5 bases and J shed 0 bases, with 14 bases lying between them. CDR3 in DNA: TGTGCCAGCAGCGCATCGGACCCCCTAGCCAAAAACATTCAGTACTTC. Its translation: CASSASDPLAKNIQYF.

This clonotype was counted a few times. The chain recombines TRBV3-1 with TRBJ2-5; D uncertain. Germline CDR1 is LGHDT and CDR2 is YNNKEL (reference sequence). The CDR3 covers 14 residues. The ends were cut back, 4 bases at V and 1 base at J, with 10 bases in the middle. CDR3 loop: CASSPSLSQETQYF. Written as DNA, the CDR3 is TGTGCCAGCAGCCCATCTCTCAGCCAAGAGACCCAGTACTTC.

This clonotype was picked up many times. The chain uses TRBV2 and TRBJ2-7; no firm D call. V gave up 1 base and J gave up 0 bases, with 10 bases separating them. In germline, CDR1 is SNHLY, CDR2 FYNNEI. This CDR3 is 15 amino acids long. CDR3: CASSEGSEVSYEQYF. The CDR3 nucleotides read TGTGCCAGCAGTGAAGGGTCAGAAGTCTCCTACGAGCAGTACTTC.

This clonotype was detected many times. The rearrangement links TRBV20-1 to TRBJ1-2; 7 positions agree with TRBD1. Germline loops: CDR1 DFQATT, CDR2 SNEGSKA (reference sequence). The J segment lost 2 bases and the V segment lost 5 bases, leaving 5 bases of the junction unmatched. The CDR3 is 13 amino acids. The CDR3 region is CSAPLTGNYGYTF. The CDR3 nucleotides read TGCAGTGCTCCCTTGACAGGGAACTATGGCTACACCTTC.

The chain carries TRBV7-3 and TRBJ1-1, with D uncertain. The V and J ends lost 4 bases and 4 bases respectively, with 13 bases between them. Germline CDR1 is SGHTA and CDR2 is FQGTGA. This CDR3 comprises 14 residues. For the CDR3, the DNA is TGTGCCAGCAGCTCGGTAGTCGGAGGCACTGAAGCTTTCTTT. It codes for CASSSVVGGTEAFF.

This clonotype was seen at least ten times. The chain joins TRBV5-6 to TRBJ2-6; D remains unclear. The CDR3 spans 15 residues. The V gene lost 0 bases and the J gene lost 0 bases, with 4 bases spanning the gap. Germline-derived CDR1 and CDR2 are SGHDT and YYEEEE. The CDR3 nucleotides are TGTGCCAGCAGCTTGGCCCTCTCTGGGGCCAACGTCCTGACTTTC. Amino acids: CASSLALSGANVLTF.

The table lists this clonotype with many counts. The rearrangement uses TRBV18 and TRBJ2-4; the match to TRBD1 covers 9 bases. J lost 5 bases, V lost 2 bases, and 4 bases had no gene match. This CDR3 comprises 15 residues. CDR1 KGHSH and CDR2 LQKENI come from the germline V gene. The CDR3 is CASSPMGQGENIQYF. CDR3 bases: TGTGCCAGCTCACCAATGGGACAGGGAGAAAACATTCAGTACTTC.

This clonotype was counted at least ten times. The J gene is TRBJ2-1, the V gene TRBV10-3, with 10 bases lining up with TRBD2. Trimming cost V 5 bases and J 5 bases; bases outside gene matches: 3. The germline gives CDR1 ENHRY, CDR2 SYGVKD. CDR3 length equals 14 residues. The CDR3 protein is CAISNLAGDNEQFF. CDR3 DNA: TGTGCCATCAGTAACCTAGCGGGGGACAATGAGCAGTTCTTC.

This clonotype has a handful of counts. CDR3 region: CASSLRGDSYNEQFF. In nucleotides, the CDR3 is TGTGCCAGCAGCTTACGGGGGGACTCCTACAATGAGCAGTTCTTC. The chain has TRBV7-3 and TRBJ2-1; 7 bases are a match to TRBD2. Germline-derived CDR1 and CDR2 are SGHTA and FQGTGA. This CDR3 has 15 amino acids. Trimming at V came to 2 bases and at J to 0 bases, leaving 1 base not matched to a gene.

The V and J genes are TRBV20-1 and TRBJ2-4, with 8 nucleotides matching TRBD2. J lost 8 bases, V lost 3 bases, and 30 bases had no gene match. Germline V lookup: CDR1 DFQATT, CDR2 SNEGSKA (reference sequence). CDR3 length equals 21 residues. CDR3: CSASYRYIGRLAPVAKDIQYF. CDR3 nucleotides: TGCAGTGCTAGTTATCGATATATCGGGAGACTAGCGCCAGTAGCCAAGGACATTCAGTACTTC.

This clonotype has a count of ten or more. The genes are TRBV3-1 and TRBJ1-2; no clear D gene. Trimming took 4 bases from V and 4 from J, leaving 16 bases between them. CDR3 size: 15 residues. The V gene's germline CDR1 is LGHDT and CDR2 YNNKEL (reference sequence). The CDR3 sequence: CASSPDIVTPYGYTF. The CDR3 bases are TGTGCCAGCAGCCCCGATATCGTGACACCCTATGGCTACACCTTC.

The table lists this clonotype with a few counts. CDR3 DNA: TGTGCCAGCAGTGAATGGGAAGCCCTCCAGCCCCAGCATTTT. This gives the protein CASSEWEALQPQHF. The V call is TRBV6-1, the J call TRBJ1-5; D ambiguous. This CDR3 region has 14 residues. Deletions cut 2 bases from V and 7 bases from J, with 12 bases between. Germline V CDR1 and CDR2: MNHNS, SASEGT.

The CDR3 protein is CSVEPPGLAGGQGELFF. The CDR3 DNA reads as TGCAGCGTTGAACCCCCGGGACTAGCGGGAGGGCAGGGGGAGCTGTTTTTT. The chain links TRBV29-1 to TRBJ2-2; 16 positions match TRBD2. The V and J ends lost 2 bases and 8 bases, in that order; junction bases with no gene match: 8. The germline CDR1 and CDR2 sequences are SQVTM and ANQGSEA. This CDR3 contains 17 residues.

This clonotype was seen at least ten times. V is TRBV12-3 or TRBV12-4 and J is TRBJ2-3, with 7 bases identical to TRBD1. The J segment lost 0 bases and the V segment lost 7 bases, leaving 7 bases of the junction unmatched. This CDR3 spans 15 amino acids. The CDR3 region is CASTTTGSSTDTQYF. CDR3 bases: TGTGCCAGCACCACGACAGGGAGTAGCACAGATACGCAGTATTTT.

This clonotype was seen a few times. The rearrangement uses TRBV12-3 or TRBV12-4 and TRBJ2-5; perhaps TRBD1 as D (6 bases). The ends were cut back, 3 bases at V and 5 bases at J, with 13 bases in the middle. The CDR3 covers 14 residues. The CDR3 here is CASSLGAMRETQYF. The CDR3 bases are TGTGCCAGCAGTTTGGGGGCTATGAGGGAGACCCAGTACTTC.

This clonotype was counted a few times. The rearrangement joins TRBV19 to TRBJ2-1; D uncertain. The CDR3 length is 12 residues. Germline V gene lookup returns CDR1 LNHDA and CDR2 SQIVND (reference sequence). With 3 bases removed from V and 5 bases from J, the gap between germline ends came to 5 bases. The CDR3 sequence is CASSIFNNEQFF. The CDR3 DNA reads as TGTGCCAGTAGTATCTTCAACAATGAGCAGTTCTTC.

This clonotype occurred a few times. Here the CDR3 DNA reads TGTGCCATCAGAATTCATGACAGGGGCCAAAACTATGGCTACACCTTC. This codes for CAIRIHDRGQNYGYTF. The rearrangement links TRBV10-3 to TRBJ1-2; 8 bases are shared with TRBD1. The CDR3 runs to 16 residues. With V trimmed by 6 bases and J by 2 bases, 11 bases remained unmatched. The germline V gene encodes CDR1 ENHRY and CDR2 SYGVKD.

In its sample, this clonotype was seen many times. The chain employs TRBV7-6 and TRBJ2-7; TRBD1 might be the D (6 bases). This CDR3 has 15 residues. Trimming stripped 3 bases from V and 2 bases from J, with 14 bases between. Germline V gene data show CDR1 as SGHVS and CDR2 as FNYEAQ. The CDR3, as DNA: TGTGCCAGCAGCTTGGGACACTCTAGAACCTACGAGCAGTACTTC. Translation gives CASSLGHSRTYEQYF. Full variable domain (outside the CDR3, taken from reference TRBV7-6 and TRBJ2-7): GAGVSQSPRYKVTKRGQDVALRCDPISGHVSLYWYRQALGQGPEFLTYFNYEAQQDKSGLPNDRFSAERPEGSISTLTIQRTEQRDSAMYRCASSLGHSRTYEQYFGPGTRLTVT.

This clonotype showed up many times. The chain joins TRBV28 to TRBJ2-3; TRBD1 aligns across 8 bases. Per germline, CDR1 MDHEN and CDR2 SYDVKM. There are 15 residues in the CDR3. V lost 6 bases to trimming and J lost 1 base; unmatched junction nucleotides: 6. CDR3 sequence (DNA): TGTGCCAGCAGGCCCCAGGGGGCCGGCACAGATACGCAGTATTTT. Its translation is CASRPQGAGTDTQYF.

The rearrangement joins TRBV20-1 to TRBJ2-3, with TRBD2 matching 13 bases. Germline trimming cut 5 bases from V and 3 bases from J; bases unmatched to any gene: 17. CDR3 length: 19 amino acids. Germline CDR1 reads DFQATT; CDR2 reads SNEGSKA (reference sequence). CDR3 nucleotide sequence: TGCAGTGCTCCGAGCCCCGGGACTAGCGGGAACGGGGTGACAGATACGCAGTATTTT. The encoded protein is CSAPSPGTSGNGVTDTQYF.

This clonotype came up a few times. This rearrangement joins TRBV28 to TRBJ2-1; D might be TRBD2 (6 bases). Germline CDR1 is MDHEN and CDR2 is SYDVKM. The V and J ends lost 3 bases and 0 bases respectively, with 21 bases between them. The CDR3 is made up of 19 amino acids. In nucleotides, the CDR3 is TGTGCCAGCAGTTTCGACGGTGGCGGGAAGCCTTACTCCTACAATGAGCAGTTCTTC. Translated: CASSFDGGGKPYSYNEQFF.

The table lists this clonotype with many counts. The CDR3 loop reads CSARGTGSSYNSPLHF. In DNA, the CDR3 is TGCAGTGCTAGAGGTACAGGGAGCTCCTATAATTCACCCCTCCACTTT. J is TRBJ1-6 and V is TRBV20-1, with D possibly matching TRBD1 (6 bases). The germline V and J ends were trimmed by 1 base and 0 bases, with 10 bases remaining between them. Germline CDR1 is DFQATT and CDR2 is SNEGSKA (reference sequence). The CDR3 contains 16 residues.